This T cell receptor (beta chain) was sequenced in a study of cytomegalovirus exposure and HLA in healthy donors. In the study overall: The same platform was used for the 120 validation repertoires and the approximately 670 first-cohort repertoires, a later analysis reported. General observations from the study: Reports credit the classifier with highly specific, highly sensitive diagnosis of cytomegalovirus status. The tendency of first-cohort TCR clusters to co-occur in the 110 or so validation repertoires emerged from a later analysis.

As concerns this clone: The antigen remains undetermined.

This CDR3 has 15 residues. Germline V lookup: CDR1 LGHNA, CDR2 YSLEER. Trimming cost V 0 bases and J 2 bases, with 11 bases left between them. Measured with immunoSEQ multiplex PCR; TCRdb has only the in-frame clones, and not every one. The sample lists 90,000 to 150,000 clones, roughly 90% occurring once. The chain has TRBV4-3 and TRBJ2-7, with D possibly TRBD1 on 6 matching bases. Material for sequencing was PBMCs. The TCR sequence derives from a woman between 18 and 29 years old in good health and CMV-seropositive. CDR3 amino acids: CASSQDEGQPYEQYF. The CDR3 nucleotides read TGCGCCAGCAGCCAAGATGAGGGACAACCCTACGAGCAGTACTTC.